Sequencing of this T cell receptor (beta chain) was carried out in a study of T cell responses to AZD1222 COVID-19 vaccine (dated by TCRdb to the early 2020s). Describing the broader study: TCR sequencing was performed for about 240 trial participants, of whom about 200 were given two doses of AZD1222 and some 25 were given two doses of MenACWY control vaccine. Enrollment into the trials was organized by age into subgroups of 18-55, 56-69 and 70-plus years, and those subgroups contained approximately 160, 26 and 62 TCR-sequenced participants, respectively.

This specimen's time point label, interpreted: about 28 days (+/-7) after the second vaccine dose. Because spike-specific TCR depth and breadth did not differ between the two schedules, AZD1222 recipients who got a second dose at roughly 4 weeks were pooled with those who got a second dose at roughly 12 weeks. Vaccinee samples came from UK trials COV001 and COV002, including a single-blind randomized controlled phase 2/3 trial of AZD1222 (ChAdOx1 nCoV-19) in healthy adults. Trial participant PBMC samples were collected at day 0 and day 28 after the second dose for TCRbeta chain sequencing. The CDR3 regions of human TCRbeta chains were subjected to immunosequencing. The authors' analysis ran thus. TCRs in the repertoires were matched against a reference library of SARS-CoV-2-specific TCRs that had been generated with the MIRA antigen-specificity platform. Breadth meant the fraction of unique TCRs that were SARS-CoV-2-associated, whereas depth meant the fraction of total T cells that were SARS-CoV-2-associated. Using the MIRA data, every spike-specific TCR was mapped to the spike region that the TCR reacted to and assigned to either a CD4 or a CD8 class. Log10-transformed breadth and depth values were compared by one-way ANOVA with Sidak's multiple comparisons tests. This immuneACCESS table, as held by TCRdb, lists in-frame sequences with V and J called but not all clones. Of the missing ones, under half trace to an unresolved V gene in checked studies; the others have no known cause. V and J calls and clone size come straight from that table; D and trimming were deduced from the DNA. Present in this sample are 140,000 to 150,000 clones, approximately 90% of which were seen just once. About 4% of the sample lies in the top ten.

Turning to this clone: Its antigen is unknown. Nothing much larger sits one base from this clone, and base qualities are not available.

Study-wide findings and limitations: Conclusions about previously exposed vaccinees were limited because only six AZD1222 recipients were SARS-CoV-2 seropositive at baseline. Participants were mostly white British, with more females than males. The authors suggested clonal diversity may have been underestimated. Reportedly, close to half of the unique spike-specific TCRs recognized epitopes lying outside the regions that are mutated in the B.1.351 and B.1.1.7 variants. Because no samples from the day 14 peak response were available, repertoires could be characterized only after the peak T cell response. CD4 TCRs associated with the vaccine covered the entire spike protein, and the dominant responses were in regions 160-218 and 743-854. After two AZD1222 doses, both the breadth and the depth of spike-specific TCRs were significantly higher than at day 0 and than in MenACWY recipients. The 56-69-year group was small, and its depth increase did not reach significance, likely because of low power.

Its CDR3 holds 14 amino acids, cysteine through phenylalanine. Only the CDR3 portion is preserved as DNA: 42 bases, with reading frame beginning at the first base. The germline V gene (reference sequence) specifies LGHDT as CDR1 and YNNKEL as CDR2. The trim is 1 base for V and 4 bases for J, with a gap of 10 bases between the germline ends. The sample in question was peripheral blood, obtained 28 days after the second AZD1222 dose. Here the chain combines TRBV3-1 (or the pseudogene TRBV3-2) and TRBJ1-2, with the D gene uncertain. The clonotype was recovered from an adult who received the AZD1222 COVID-19 vaccine. The bases are TGTGCCAGCAGCCAAGTTTGGCCAGCCTATGGCTACACCTTC. It codes for CASSQVWPAYGYTF.